Described below is a single TCR beta chain sequence and its context. Sequence at one end of the junction differs from germline and may be a read error. The CDR3 sequence is 11 residues long. The germline CDR1 and CDR2 sequences are SEHNR and FQNEAQ (reference sequence). This specimen belongs to a study of cytomegalovirus exposure and HLA in healthy donors. Primers: 60 Vbeta forward and 13 Jbeta reverse. Profiled with immunoSEQ multiplex PCR; TCRdb holds only in-frame clones, not every one. In the table there are 200,000 or so clones, 82% of which are singletons. Sequenced material: PBMCs. The receptor comes from a woman between 45 and 65 years old in good health and CMV-seropositive. The J gene is TRBJ1-1, the V gene TRBV7-9; no clear D gene. The CDR3 DNA reads TGTTCCAGCAGCCCTTTGTCTGAAGCTTTCTTT. Amino acids: CSSSPLSEAFF.